This T cell receptor (beta chain) was captured by sequencing in a study of PD-L1 blockade in urothelial cancer. The study collected 1 to 8 samples per patient, pretreatment and on-treatment. CDR1 SGHRS and CDR2 YFSETQ come from the germline V gene. With 3 bases clipped from V and 5 bases from J, the junction kept 5 bases outside the gene matches. The CDR3 contains 16 residues. Measured with immunoSEQ multiplex PCR; TCRdb has only the in-frame clones, and not every one. This table has 50,000 or so clones, around 85% appearing once. The sample here was PBMCs, taken around atezolizumab (anti-PD-L1) treatment. V is TRBV5-1 and J is TRBJ1-4, with 12 positions matching TRBD1. The receptor was derived from a man in his fifties or sixties with urothelial cancer. This chain's CDR3 is CASSSGQGAVNEKLFF. The DNA of the CDR3 is TGCGCCAGCAGCTCGGGACAGGGGGCAGTGAATGAAAAACTGTTTTTT.